This T cell receptor (beta chain) came from a study of blood T cell repertoires in COVID-19. As for the study in general: Specimens from acute and convalescent COVID-19 originated in the United States, Italy and Spain. PBMCs, B-cell-depleted T cells, or T cells provided the cDNA or gDNA that made up the material.

The V gene's germline CDR1 is SGDLS and CDR2 YYNGEE. CDR3 length: 12 residues. Trimming stripped 4 bases from V and 5 bases from J, with 6 bases between. The sample holds many counts of this clone. The repertoire was sequenced with immunoSEQ multiplex PCR; TCRdb's copy has only in-frame clones and lacks some. Altogether more than 150,000 clones are present, roughly 80% being singletons, with the ten largest covering roughly 14%. The chain joins TRBV9 to TRBJ2-2; D not certain. The sequencing sample was made of peripheral blood. The receptor comes from a man in his fifties or sixties who had recovered from COVID-19. DNA of the CDR3: TGTGCCAGCAGCACCCGGACCGGGGAGCTGTTTTTT. Translation gives CASSTRTGELFF.